These T cell receptor beta chains were read from a single sample in a study of T cells after yellow fever vaccination. TCRdb re-derived calls from the 5' RACE reads in MiXCR, one entry per CDR3 protein. The sample has approximately 300,000 distinct CDR3 sequences; roughly 10% are singletons. The sample in question was CD4+ T cells sorted from PBMCs, obtained 45 days after the yellow fever booster vaccination. These receptors were obtained from a man between 18 and 29 years old who received the YFV17D yellow fever vaccine. CDR3s include the opening cysteine and the closing phenylalanine or tryptophan. The D gene is left open where the match is weak. Clone size appears in some rows only: once, few, many, or a class for an expanded clone.

clone_size | j_call | v_call | d_call | cdr3_aa | cdr3_nt
many | TRBJ2-4 | TRBV20-1 | NA | CSGQDGFTKNIQYF | TGCAGTGGGCAGGATGGTTTTACCAAAAACATTCAGTACTTC
NA | TRBJ2-7 | TRBV4-3 | NA | CASSQDWGPYEQYF | TGCGCCAGCAGCCAAGATTGGGGTCCCTACGAGCAGTACTTC
NA | TRBJ2-5 | TRBV5-1 | NA | CASSSRQGGGQETQYF | TGCGCCAGCAGCTCTAGACAGGGAGGGGGCCAAGAGACCCAGTACTTC
few | TRBJ1-2 | TRBV7-2 | NA | CASSPGVWGYTF | TGTGCCAGCAGCCCCGGAGTGTGGGGCTACACCTTC
few | TRBJ1-1 | TRBV6-6 | NA | CASSYNRGNTEAFF | TGTGCCAGCAGTTACAACCGGGGGAACACTGAAGCTTTCTTT
few | TRBJ1-2 | TRBV6-6 | NA | CASSYSPRGQQEYGYTF | TGTGCCAGCAGTTACTCCCCCCGGGGCCAGCAGGAGTATGGCTACACCTTC
few | TRBJ1-1 | TRBV9 | NA | CASSSSEGTEAFF | TGTGCCAGCAGCTCAAGCGAGGGGACTGAAGCTTTCTTT
few | TRBJ1-1 | TRBV9 | NA | CASSLQGWTEAFF | TGTGCCAGCAGCTTACAGGGCTGGACTGAAGCTTTCTTT
many | TRBJ1-5 | TRBV5-1 | NA | CASRQDGGSNQPQHF | TGCGCCAGCCGACAGGACGGGGGAAGCAATCAGCCCCAGCATTTT
few | TRBJ1-1 | TRBV20-1 | NA | CSARESKPGVLLNTEAFF | TGCAGTGCTAGGGAGTCTAAACCCGGAGTTCTCTTGAACACTGAAGCTTTCTTT
NA | TRBJ2-6 | TRBV7-9 | NA | CASSPHTGANVLTF | TGTGCCAGCAGCCCCCACACTGGGGCCAACGTCCTGACTTTC
NA | TRBJ1-2 | TRBV15 | NA | CATSRDHLSGYTF | TGTGCCACCAGCAGAGATCATCTTAGCGGCTACACCTTC
NA | TRBJ2-3 | TRBV11-2 | TRBD2 | CASSFGGGQDTQYF | TGTGCCAGCAGCTTTGGGGGAGGGCAAGATACGCAGTATTTT
NA | TRBJ1-2 | TRBV4-1 | NA | CASSQERGYTF | TGCGCCAGCAGCCAAGAGAGGGGCTACACCTTC
NA | TRBJ2-4 | TRBV7-2 | TRBD1 | CASSLVTGGIQYF | TGTGCCAGCAGCCTAGTTACAGGGGGCATTCAGTACTTC
few | TRBJ2-7 | TRBV12-3/TRBV12-4 | TRBD1 | CASSLRDREGYEQYF | TGTGCCAGCAGCCTTCGGGACAGGGAGGGCTACGAGCAGTACTTC
NA | TRBJ1-5 | TRBV4-2 | NA | CASSQSRGYNQPQHF | TGTGCCAGCAGCCAATCTCGGGGATACAATCAGCCCCAGCATTTT
NA | TRBJ2-6 | TRBV2 | NA | CASRDSGANVLTF | TGTGCCAGCAGGGACTCTGGGGCCAACGTCCTGACTTTC